The 20 T cell receptor beta chains below were found in one sample sequenced in a study of metastatic and nonmetastatic thyroid tumors. Prior to thyroid surgery, none of the patients had received any treatment. With MiXCR, TCRdb reprocessed the PCR reads. Among approximately 21,000 clones listed, 25% to 30% were seen once. The sample taken for sequencing was tumor tissue. The receptors stem from a male donor with papillary thyroid cancer or a benign thyroid nodule (not recorded which). Some clones in this sample may be carry-over from other donors' samples.

The chain links TRBV4-1 to TRBJ1-3; D may be TRBD1 (5 bases). The CDR3 has 15 amino acids. The ends were cut back, 5 bases at V and 2 bases at J, with 13 bases in the middle. From germline, CDR1 is MGHRA and CDR2 YSYEKL. The CDR3 sequence: CASSELGATGNTIYF. In nucleotides, the CDR3 is TGCGCCAGCAGCGAACTAGGGGCTACTGGAAACACCATATATTTT.

The rearrangement links TRBV4-1 to TRBJ2-3, with 10 bases fitting TRBD2. Germline CDR1 and CDR2: MGHRA and YSYEKL. Trimming at V came to 3 bases and at J to 5 bases, leaving 5 bases not matched to a gene. The length of the CDR3 is 15 residues. The CDR3 sequence: CASSQTAGGRDTQYF. Written as DNA, the CDR3 is TGCGCCAGCAGCCAGACAGCGGGGGGGCGAGATACGCAGTATTTT.

A few counts support this clone. This sequence joins TRBV27 and TRBJ2-1; 7 bases fit TRBD2. The germline V gene encodes CDR1 MNHEY and CDR2 SMNVEV (reference sequence). The CDR3 is 11 amino acids. The DNA for the CDR3 is TGTGAAGCGGGAAGTTACAATGAGCAGTTCTTC. Translated, it gives CEAGSYNEQFF.

The rearrangement links TRBV28 to TRBJ2-3; D unresolved. Germline CDR1 reads MDHEN; CDR2 reads SYDVKM. The V end was cut by 4 bases, the J end by 7 bases, with 9 bases between. The CDR3 covers 12 residues. CDR3 in DNA: TGTGCCAGCAGTTCATACTTAAATACGCAGTATTTT. Translating gives CASSSYLNTQYF.

This clone came up many times. The chain recombines TRBV7-2 with TRBJ2-7, with a weak D call TRBD1 (6 bases). V lost 1 base, J lost 5 bases, and 12 bases lay in between. Germline CDR1 SGHTA, CDR2 FQGNSA. The CDR3 sequence is 14 residues long. CDR3 sequence: CASSLDGTLDEQYF. DNA for the CDR3: TGTGCCAGCAGCTTAGACGGGACACTTGACGAGCAGTACTTC.

This clone was detected only a few times. The rearrangement uses TRBV7-2 and TRBJ2-7; a possible D gene is TRBD2 (5 bases). The end of the DNA fits TRBJ2-1 better, so the J call may be wrong. The germline V gene has CDR1 SGHTA and CDR2 FQGNSA. The length of the CDR3 is 12 residues. The CDR3 DNA reads TGTGCCAGCAGCTTAGTAGCGTCTGAGCAGTTCTTC. It translates to CASSLVASEQFF.

By its share, this clone is medium-sized. The chain is built from TRBV12-3 or TRBV12-4 and TRBJ2-3; possibly TRBD2 for D (6 bases). Trimming took 6 bases from V and 8 from J, leaving 18 bases between them. This CDR3 comprises 14 residues. The CDR3 loop is CASRSSRDWGTQYF. CDR3 coding DNA: TGTGCCAGCAGGTCAAGCAGGGACTGGGGTACGCAGTATTTT.

The genes are TRBV7-8 and TRBJ2-1, with 7 bases matching TRBD1. The junction had 10 bases not matched to a gene; V was cut back by 7 bases and J by 4 bases. Germline values: CDR1 SGHVS, CDR2 FQNEAQ. The CDR3 is 15 amino acids. This CDR3 is CASTPRGQLYNEQFF. The CDR3 DNA reads TGTGCCAGCACCCCCAGGGGACAGCTATACAATGAGCAGTTCTTC.

This clone has more than one count but fewer than ten. A much larger clone lies one base from this, so it may be a read error. Other DNA sequences in the sample encode the same CDR3. The chain is built from TRBV7-9 and TRBJ2-7; 7 positions agree with TRBD2. CDR3 length equals 13 residues. V gave up 5 bases and J gave up 3 bases; unmatched junction bases: 4. Germline lookup yields CDR1 SEHNR and CDR2 FQNEAQ (reference sequence). This CDR3 is CASSTGGGYEQYF. Written as DNA, the CDR3 is TGTGCCAGCAGCACGGGGGGTGGCTACGAGCAGTACTTC.

By frequency in the sample, this clone is medium-sized. The genes are TRBV20-1 and TRBJ1-1; D might be TRBD1 (6 bases). The CDR3 has 15 amino acids. Germline V gene sequence: CDR1 DFQATT, CDR2 SNEGSKA (reference sequence). V lost 3 bases, J lost 5 bases, and 19 bases lay in between. The CDR3 DNA reads TGCAGTGCTAGTACAGGGTTTGAAATGGGGACTGAAGCTTTCTTT. Residues: CSASTGFEMGTEAFF.

The rearrangement joins TRBV12-3 or TRBV12-4 to TRBJ1-2, with TRBD1 as a possible D gene (6 bases). V was clipped by 2 bases and J by 12 bases, with 10 bases between them. This CDR3 contains 11 residues. CDR3 sequence: CASSLRRGDTF. The DNA for the CDR3 is TGTGCCAGCAGTTTAAGGAGGGGGGACACCTTC.

The sample holds many counts of this clone. The chain carries TRBV11-1 and TRBJ1-1, with D possibly TRBD1 on 5 matching bases. Germline V gene sequence: CDR1 SGHAT, CDR2 FQDESV (reference sequence). Between the trimmed V and J ends, which lost 5 bases and 5 bases, there was a span of 12 bases. The CDR3 is 13 residues long. CDR3 coding DNA: TGTGCCAGCAGCCCTGGGACGGCGACTGAAGCTTTCTTT. This sequence encodes CASSPGTATEAFF.

The DNA of the CDR3 is TGCGCCAGCAGCCAAGACCGGGGAATGAACACTGAAGCTTTCTTT. It is translated as CASSQDRGMNTEAFF. The J gene is TRBJ1-1, the V gene TRBV4-3; D is unclear. V lost 0 bases, J lost 0 bases, and 8 bases lay in between. Germline V CDR1 and CDR2: LGHNA, YSLEER. The CDR3 consists of 15 residues.

This clone was seen a handful of times. The gene calls are TRBV15 and TRBJ2-7; D may be TRBD1 or TRBD2 (5 bases each). The CDR3 is 15 amino acids. V was clipped by 0 bases and J by 7 bases, with 16 bases between them. Germline V gene lookup returns CDR1 LNHNV and CDR2 YYDKDF (reference sequence). CDR3 loop: CATSREESGRTEQYF. The CDR3 DNA sequence: TGTGCCACCAGCAGAGAGGAGTCGGGACGAACGGAGCAGTACTTC.

This clone is classed as medium-sized. The chain carries TRBV6-2 or TRBV6-3 and TRBJ1-5; D perhaps matches TRBD1 (5 bases). The CDR3 loop spans 15 amino acids. V was pared by 2 bases and J by 6 bases, with 14 bases between. Germline lookup yields CDR1 MNHEY and CDR2 SVGEGT. The DNA of the CDR3 is TGTGCCAGCAGTTACAGACCTGATGGGGCTCAGCCCCAGCATTTT. It is translated as CASSYRPDGAQPQHF.

The chain employs TRBV18 and TRBJ1-4; 9 bases are a match to TRBD1. From germline, CDR1 is KGHSH and CDR2 LQKENI. Trimming cost V 6 bases and J 7 bases; bases outside gene matches: 9. The CDR3 sequence is 15 residues long. As DNA, the CDR3 is TGTGCCAGCTCGCCTTCCGTGACAGGGGGTGAAAAACTGTTTTTT. Protein: CASSPSVTGGEKLFF.

This clone was seen repeatedly, ten times or more. One end of the junction fails to match germline, which may point to a read error. Other DNA sequences in the sample encode the same CDR3. V gene TRBV7-3 combines with J gene TRBJ1-1; D is undetermined. CDR1 is SGHTA, CDR2 FQGTGA, per germline. CDR3 length equals 13 residues. The CDR3 is CASSSQTSTEAFF. CDR3 bases: TGTGCCAGCAGCTCACAGACAAGCACTGAGGCTTTCTTT.

This rearrangement joins TRBV20-1 to TRBJ2-7; 7 bases agree with TRBD1. The V gene's germline CDR1 is DFQATT and CDR2 SNEGSKA (reference sequence). This CDR3 has 13 amino acids. The ends lost 3 bases at V and 2 bases at J; junction bases unmatched: 4. The CDR3 DNA reads as TGCAGTGCTAGTGGGGACAGAACCTACGAGCAGTACTTC. Protein product: CSASGDRTYEQYF.

J is TRBJ2-3 and V is TRBV12-3 or TRBV12-4, with 11 bases matching TRBD2. There are 16 residues in the CDR3. The ends lost 2 bases at V and 1 base at J; junction bases unmatched: 2. This CDR3 is CASSLWGLAGTDTQYF. CDR3 DNA: TGTGCCAGCAGTTTATGGGGACTAGCGGGCACAGATACGCAGTATTTT.

The chain has TRBV20-1 and TRBJ2-1; maybe TRBD2 (6 bases). Trimming left V 3 bases short and J 8 bases short, with 26 bases between. CDR3 length: 17 amino acids. Germline loops: CDR1 DFQATT, CDR2 SNEGSKA (reference sequence). Here the CDR3 reads CSASHQRRRRDGDEQFF. DNA for the CDR3: TGCAGTGCTAGCCATCAGCGCAGAAGGCGGGACGGGGATGAGCAGTTCTTC.